These 6 T cell receptor beta chains came from one sample sequenced in a study of beta chain features in type 1 diabetes. Expressed TCRB transcripts were sequenced after all isolated RNA was converted to cDNA. The data were produced by immunoSEQ multiplex PCR, yet TCRdb's version contains in-frame clones alone and is incomplete. The profile covers about 360,000 clones, with around 13% appearing a single time and about 0.018% taken by the ten largest. Sequencing was carried out using naive CD4+ T cells from blood. The receptors originated from a man aged 18-30 years in good health.

This clone was counted between two and nine times. The rearrangement links TRBV10-3 to TRBJ1-3, with a tentative D call TRBD1 (6 bases). V was cut by 2 bases and J by 1 base, with 6 bases left in between. The germline V gene has CDR1 ENHRY and CDR2 SYGVKD. This CDR3 spans 14 amino acids. CDR3 in amino acids: CAISEGTSGNTIYF. As DNA, the CDR3 is TGTGCCATCAGTGAGGGGACATCTGGAAACACCATATATTTT.

V usage is TRBV18 and J usage is TRBJ2-5, with TRBD1 matching over 7 bases. The length of the CDR3 is 16 residues. V gave up 0 bases and J gave up 5 bases; unmatched junction bases: 9. Germline V gene lookup returns CDR1 KGHSH and CDR2 LQKENI. The CDR3 loop reads CASSPPGGRVRETQYF. CDR3 coding DNA: TGTGCCAGCTCACCACCAGGGGGCCGGGTAAGGGAGACCCAGTACTTC. The full variable domain, in which reference TRBV18 and TRBJ2-5 provide the parts outside the CDR3, is NAGVMQNPRHLVRRRGQEARLRCSPMKGHSHVYWYRQLPEEGLKFMVYLQKENIIDESGMPKERFSAEFPKEGPSILRIQQVVRGDSAAYFCASSPPGGRVRETQYFGPGTRLLVL.

Here the CDR3 DNA reads TGCGCCAGCAGCCTGAACGGACAGAACACCGGGGAGCTGTTTTTT. This translates into CASSLNGQNTGELFF. The chain employs TRBV5-1 and TRBJ2-2, with D maybe TRBD1 (5 bases). The CDR3 loop spans 15 amino acids. The ends were cut back, 4 bases at V and 1 base at J, with 11 bases in the middle. The germline CDR1 and CDR2 sequences are SGHRS and YFSETQ. The complete variable domain, with remaining parts taken from reference TRBV5-1 and TRBJ2-2, reads KAGVTQTPRYLIKTRGQQVTLSCSPISGHRSVSWYQQTPGQGLQFLFEYFSETQRNKGNFPGRFSGRQFSNSRSEMNVSTLELGDSALYLCASSLNGQNTGELFFGEGSRLTVL.

The chain uses TRBV7-9 and TRBJ2-7; D is possibly TRBD2 (5 bases). Deletions cut 1 base from V and 10 bases from J, with 11 bases between. The CDR3 has 12 amino acids. Germline V CDR1 and CDR2: SEHNR, FQNEAQ (reference sequence). The CDR3 DNA is TGTGCCAGCAGCTTAGAGGCAGGACTCCAGTACTTC. Its translation: CASSLEAGLQYF.

V is TRBV7-8 and J is TRBJ2-5; D is perhaps TRBD1 (6 bases). Trimming took 2 bases from V and 2 from J, leaving 12 bases between them. Germline V gene data show CDR1 as SGHVS and CDR2 as FQNEAQ. CDR3 size: 15 residues. CDR3 sequence reads: CASSLWLGAQETQYF. CDR3 sequence (DNA): TGTGCCAGCAGCTTATGGTTGGGGGCGCAAGAGACCCAGTACTTC.

This clone was seen a handful of times. V is TRBV15 and J is TRBJ1-5; perhaps TRBD1 as D (6 bases). The germline gives CDR1 LNHNV, CDR2 YYDKDF (reference sequence). The CDR3 contains 16 residues. Trimming shortened V by 2 bases and J by 3 bases, and 14 bases separated the two germline ends. The CDR3 sequence: CATSRIAGATNQPQHF. Here the CDR3 DNA reads TGTGCCACCAGCAGAATCGCAGGGGCGACCAATCAGCCCCAGCATTTT.